The sequence of this T cell receptor beta chain was determined in a study of neurological immune-mediated disorders. In each sequencing run, over 200 million TCR-beta sequences were generated from 15-18 subjects. TCRdb reprocessed the 5' RACE reads with MiXCR, giving one entry per CDR3 protein. The sample yields about 55,000 distinct CDR3 sequences, 3% to 4.5% seen once. General observations from the study: Falling below healthy controls, multiple sclerosis showed the least TCR clonal expansion, while HTLV-1-associated myelopathy showed the most.

This clonotype was recorded at least ten times. Its cognate antigen is unknown. PBMCs numbering 2 million and stored at -80 C yielded the unsorted libraries. The CDR3 covers 18 residues. Per germline, CDR1 LGHDT and CDR2 YNNKEL (reference sequence). Between the trimmed V and J ends, which lost 0 bases and 2 bases, there was a span of 17 bases. The rearrangement joins TRBV3-1 to TRBJ1-3; D gene unclear. This receptor was taken from a man aged 25-45 years with multiple sclerosis. Sequencing used PBMCs. DNA for the CDR3: TGTGCCAGCAGCCAAGAACAGTGGACGGAGGCCCCTGGAAACACCATATATTTT. This sequence encodes CASSQEQWTEAPGNTIYF.